This TCR beta chain was captured in a study of OX40 agonist ivuxolimab in advanced cancers. Findings of the study overall: Averaged across samples, CD8+ T cells carried more expanded clones than CD4+ did. CD4+ and CD8+ blood T cells expanded clonally by week 6 at 0.1 to 3.0 mg/kg.

The data were produced by immunoSEQ multiplex PCR, yet TCRdb's version contains in-frame clones alone and is incomplete. The repertoire has about 100,000 clones, around 89% of them found once; the top ten carry around 0.16%. This CDR3 is built from 12 residues. The V and J ends lost 2 bases and 7 bases respectively, with 6 bases between them. Germline V CDR1 and CDR2: MDHEN, SYDVKM. On this clone: Antigen: not known.

This specimen was CD4+ or CD8+ T cells sorted from blood, taken in a trial of the OX40 agonist ivuxolimab. The clonotype originates from an adult with an advanced solid tumor such as melanoma, head and neck, liver or kidney cancer. This sequence joins TRBV28 and TRBJ2-1; no reliable D call. The CDR3 is CASSLQENEQFF. The CDR3 nucleotides are TGTGCCAGCAGTTTACAAGAAAATGAGCAGTTCTTC. Combining the CDR3 with reference TRBV28 and TRBJ2-1 gives the whole variable domain DVKVTQSSRYLVKRTGEKVFLECVQDMDHENMFWYRQDPGLGLRLIYFSYDVKMKEKGDIPEGYSVSREKKERFSLILESASTNQTSMYLCASSLQENEQFFGPGTRLTVL.